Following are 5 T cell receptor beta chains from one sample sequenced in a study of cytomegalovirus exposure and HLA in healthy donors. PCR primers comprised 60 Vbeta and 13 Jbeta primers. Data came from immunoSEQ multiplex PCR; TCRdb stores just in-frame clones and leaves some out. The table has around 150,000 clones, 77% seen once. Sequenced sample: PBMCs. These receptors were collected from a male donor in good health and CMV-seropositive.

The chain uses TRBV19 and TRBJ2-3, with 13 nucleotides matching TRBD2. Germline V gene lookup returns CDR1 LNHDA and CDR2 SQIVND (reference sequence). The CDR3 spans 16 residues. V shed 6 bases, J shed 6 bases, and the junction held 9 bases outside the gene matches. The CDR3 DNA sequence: TGTGCCAGTAGCCCGACTAGCGGGGGGCCCGGGGATACGCAGTATTTT. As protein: CASSPTSGGPGDTQYF. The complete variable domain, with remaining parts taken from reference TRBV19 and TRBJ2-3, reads DGGITQSPKYLFRKEGQNVTLSCEQNLNHDAMYWYRQDPGQGLRLIYYSQIVNDFQKGDIAEGYSVSREKKESFPLTVTSAQKNPTAFYLCASSPTSGGPGDTQYFGPGTRLTVL.

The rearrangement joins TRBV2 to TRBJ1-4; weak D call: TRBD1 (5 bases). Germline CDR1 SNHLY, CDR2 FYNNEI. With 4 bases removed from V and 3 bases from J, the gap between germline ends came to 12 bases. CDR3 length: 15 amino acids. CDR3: CASSGQGTSNEKLFF. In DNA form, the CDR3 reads TGTGCCAGCAGTGGCCAAGGGACTTCTAATGAAAAACTGTTTTTT.

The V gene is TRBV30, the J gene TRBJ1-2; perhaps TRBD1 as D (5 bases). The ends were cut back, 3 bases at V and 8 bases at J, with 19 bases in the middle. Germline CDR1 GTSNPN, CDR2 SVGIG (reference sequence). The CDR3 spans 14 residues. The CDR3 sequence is CAWSPAGTLGGYTF. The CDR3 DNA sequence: TGTGCCTGGAGCCCGGCCGGGACTTTGGGAGGCTACACCTTC.

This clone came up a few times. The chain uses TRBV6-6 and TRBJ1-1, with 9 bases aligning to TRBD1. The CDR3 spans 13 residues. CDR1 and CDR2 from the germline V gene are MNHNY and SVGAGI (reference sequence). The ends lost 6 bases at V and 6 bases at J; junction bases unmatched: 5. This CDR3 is CASRDRGVAEAFF. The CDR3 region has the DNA TGTGCCAGCAGGGACAGGGGAGTCGCTGAAGCTTTCTTT.

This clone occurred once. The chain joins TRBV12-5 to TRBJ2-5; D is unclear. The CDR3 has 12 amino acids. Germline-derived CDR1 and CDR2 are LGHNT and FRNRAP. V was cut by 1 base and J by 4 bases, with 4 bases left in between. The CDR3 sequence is CASGLALETQYF. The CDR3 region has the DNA TGTGCTAGTGGTTTGGCGTTAGAGACCCAGTACTTC.